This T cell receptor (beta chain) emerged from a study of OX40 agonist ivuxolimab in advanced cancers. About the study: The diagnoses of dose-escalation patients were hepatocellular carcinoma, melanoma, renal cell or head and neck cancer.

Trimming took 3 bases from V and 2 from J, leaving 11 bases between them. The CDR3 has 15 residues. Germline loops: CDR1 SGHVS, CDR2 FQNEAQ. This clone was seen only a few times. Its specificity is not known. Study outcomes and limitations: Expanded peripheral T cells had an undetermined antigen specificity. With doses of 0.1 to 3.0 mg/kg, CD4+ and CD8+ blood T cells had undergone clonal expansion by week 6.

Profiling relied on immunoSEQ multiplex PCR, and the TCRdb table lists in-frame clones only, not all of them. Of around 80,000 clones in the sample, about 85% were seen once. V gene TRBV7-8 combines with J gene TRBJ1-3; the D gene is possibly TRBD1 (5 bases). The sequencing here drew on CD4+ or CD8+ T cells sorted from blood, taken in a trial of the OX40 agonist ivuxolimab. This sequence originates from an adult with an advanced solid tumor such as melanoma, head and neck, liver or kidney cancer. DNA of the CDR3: TGTGCCAGCAGCTTTACCGACAGTCCTGGAAACACCATATATTTT. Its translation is CASSFTDSPGNTIYF.